These 4 T cell receptor beta chains share one sample of origin, sequenced in a study of blood T cell repertoires in COVID-19 (dated by TCRdb to 2020 to 2022). Libraries were prepared through the immunoSEQ multiplex PCR assay. In TCRdb, the immuneACCESS table is reduced to in-frame sequences with V and J assigned. These tables do not hold every clone; where another copy was compared, an unresolved V gene accounts for under half, and the others remain unexplained. The sample table lists roughly 250,000 clones, about 88% of them with a count of one. The ten largest clones represent 2% to 2.5% of the sample. The sequenced sample was peripheral blood. These receptors originate from a woman aged 40 to 55 who had recovered from COVID-19.

The chain joins TRBV11-3 to TRBJ2-2; TRBD1 aligns across 8 bases. Germline CDR1 reads SGHNT; CDR2 reads YENEEA. With 3 bases clipped from V and 8 bases from J, the junction kept 5 bases outside the gene matches. The CDR3 covers 14 residues. CDR3 nucleotides: TGTGCCAGCAGCTTGGGACAGGCTTATGGGGAGCTGTTTTTT. It specifies CASSLGQAYGELFF.

This sequence joins TRBV6-2 or TRBV6-3 and TRBJ2-4; D gene uncertain. The CDR3 contains 15 residues. The germline CDR1 and CDR2 sequences are MNHEY and SVGEGT. Trimming took 2 bases from V and 0 from J, leaving 8 bases between them. The CDR3 nucleotides are TGTGCCAGCAGTTACAATCCCCTAGCCAAAAACATTCAGTACTTC. It encodes CASSYNPLAKNIQYF.

The chain links TRBV28 to TRBJ1-5, with a possible D match to TRBD1 (5 bases). The V end lost 6 bases, the J end lost 7 bases, and 16 bases lay between the germline ends. Germline CDR1 MDHEN, CDR2 SYDVKM. The CDR3 consists of 14 residues. Here the CDR3 DNA reads TGTGCCAGCAGAACCTCCGGGGGAGGACAGCCCCAGCATTTT. Protein sequence: CASRTSGGGQPQHF.

V and J are TRBV24-1 and TRBJ2-5; 14 positions agree with TRBD2. The germline gives CDR1 KGHDR, CDR2 SFDVKD. The CDR3 totals 17 residues. The junction had 4 bases not matched to a gene; V was cut back by 3 bases and J by 2 bases. In nucleotides, the CDR3 is TGTGCCACCAGTGATGGGACTAGCGGGAGAGCGCAAGAGACCCAGTACTTC. Its translation is CATSDGTSGRAQETQYF.